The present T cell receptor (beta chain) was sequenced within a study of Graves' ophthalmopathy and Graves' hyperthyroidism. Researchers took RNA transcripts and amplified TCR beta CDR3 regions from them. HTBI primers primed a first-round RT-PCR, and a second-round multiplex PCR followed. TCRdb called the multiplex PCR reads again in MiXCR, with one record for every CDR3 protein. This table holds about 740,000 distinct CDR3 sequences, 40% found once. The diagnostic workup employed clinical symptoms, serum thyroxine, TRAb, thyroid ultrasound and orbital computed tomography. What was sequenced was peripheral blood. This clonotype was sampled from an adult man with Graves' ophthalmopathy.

The DNA of the CDR3 is TGCGCCAGCAGCCAGACCCTAGCGGGAGGTACCGGGGAGCTGTTTTTT. Amino acids: CASSQTLAGGTGELFF. This chain links TRBV4-3 with TRBJ2-2; 11 bases line up with TRBD2. Germline trimming cut 3 bases from V and 5 bases from J; bases unmatched to any gene: 5. This CDR3 has 16 residues. The germline gives CDR1 LGHNA, CDR2 YSLEER.